This T cell receptor (beta chain) was documented in a study of beta chain features in type 1 diabetes. The CDR3 has 18 amino acids. The germline V gene has CDR1 KGHSH and CDR2 LQKENI. Trimming removed 0 bases from V and 4 bases from J; junction bases left unmatched: 4. TCRB transcripts that were expressed got sequenced, as all of the isolated RNA had been reverse transcribed. Assay used: immunoSEQ multiplex PCR; TCRdb lists only in-frame clones, some missing. Among 250,000 to 350,000 clones listed, approximately 15% were seen once. Sequenced input: central memory CD4+ T cells from blood. The chain joins TRBV18 to TRBJ2-6; TRBD1 agrees at 12 bases. This TCR came from a man between 25 and 39 years old in good health. CDR3 bases: TGTGCCAGCTCACCACCCGGGACAGGGGGCTTCGGGGCCAACGTCCTGACTTTC. Encoded protein: CASSPPGTGGFGANVLTF.